This T cell receptor beta chain was retrieved from a study of control samples from healthy donors and cancer patients. Trimming removed 6 bases from V and 4 bases from J, with 15 bases in between. The CDR3 is made up of 14 amino acids. The germline V gene has CDR1 MNHEY and CDR2 SVGAGI. Using immunoSEQ multiplex PCR, the repertoire was profiled, and TCRdb retains in-frame clones only, with some absent. The data hold roughly 88,000 clones, with roughly nine tenths observed a single time. This receptor was identified in a young woman in good health. Sequences were obtained from blood. The rearrangement links TRBV6-5 to TRBJ1-2; weak D call: TRBD1 (5 bases). The CDR3 sequence: CASRRRDRRYGYTF. In DNA form, the CDR3 reads TGTGCCAGCAGACGACGGGACCGGCGCTATGGCTACACCTTC.